This TCR beta chain was observed in a study of blood T cell repertoires in COVID-19. As originally analysed: Estimated nucleated cell counts came from reference gene primer amplification. Sequenced by immunoSEQ multiplex PCR; TCRdb stores in-frame clones only, minus some. D and trimming come from the DNA, and the V and J calls and clone size come from that table. Among more than 13,000 clones, around 83% were seen once, and the ten largest hold roughly 32%. CDR3 size: 13 residues. Germline V gene lookup returns CDR1 MNHEY and CDR2 SVGAGI. After removal of 8 bases from V and 8 bases from J, the junction contained 7 bases not matched to a gene.

The chain recombines TRBV6-5 with TRBJ2-1; TRBD2 aligns across 9 bases. Sequenced input: peripheral blood. The source of this sequence is a man over 45 with active COVID-19. CDR3 DNA: TGTGCCAGCTCGGGACTAGCCAAGGATGAGCAGTTCTTC. It is translated as CASSGLAKDEQFF.